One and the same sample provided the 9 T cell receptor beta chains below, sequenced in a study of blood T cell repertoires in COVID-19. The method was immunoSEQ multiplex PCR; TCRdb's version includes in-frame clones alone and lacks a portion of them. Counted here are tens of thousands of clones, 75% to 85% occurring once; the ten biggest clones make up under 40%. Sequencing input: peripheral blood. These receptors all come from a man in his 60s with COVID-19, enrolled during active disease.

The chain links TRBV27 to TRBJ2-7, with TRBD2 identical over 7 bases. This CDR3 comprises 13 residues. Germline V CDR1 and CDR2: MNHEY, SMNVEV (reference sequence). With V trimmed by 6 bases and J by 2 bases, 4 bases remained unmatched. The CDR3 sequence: CASRGSGTYEQYF. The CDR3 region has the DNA TGTGCCAGCAGAGGAAGCGGGACCTACGAGCAGTACTTC.

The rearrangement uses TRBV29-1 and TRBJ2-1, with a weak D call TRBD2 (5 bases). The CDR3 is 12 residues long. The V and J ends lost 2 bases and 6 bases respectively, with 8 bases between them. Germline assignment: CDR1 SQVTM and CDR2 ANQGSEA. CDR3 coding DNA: TGCAGCGTTGAACTAGCAGGCAATGAGCAGTTCTTC. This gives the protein CSVELAGNEQFF.

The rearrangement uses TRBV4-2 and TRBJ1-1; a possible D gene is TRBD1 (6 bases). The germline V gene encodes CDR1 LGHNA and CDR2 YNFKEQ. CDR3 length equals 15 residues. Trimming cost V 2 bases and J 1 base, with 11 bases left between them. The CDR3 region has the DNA TGTGCCAGCAGCCAAACGGGGGGGGCGAACACTGAAGCTTTCTTT. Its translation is CASSQTGGANTEAFF.

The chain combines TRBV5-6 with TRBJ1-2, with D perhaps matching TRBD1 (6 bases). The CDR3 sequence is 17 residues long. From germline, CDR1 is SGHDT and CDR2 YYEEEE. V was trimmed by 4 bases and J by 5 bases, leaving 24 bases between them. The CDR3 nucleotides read TGTGCCAGCAGCCCCCTGGGCCCAGGGGCGACGGGGTATGGCTACACCTTC. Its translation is CASSPLGPGATGYGYTF.

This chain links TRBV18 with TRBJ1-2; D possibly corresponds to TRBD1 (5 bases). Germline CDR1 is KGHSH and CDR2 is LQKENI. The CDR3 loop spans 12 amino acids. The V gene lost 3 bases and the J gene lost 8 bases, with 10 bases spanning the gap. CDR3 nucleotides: TGTGCCAGCTCACCCGGACAAACGGGCTACACCTTC. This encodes CASSPGQTGYTF.

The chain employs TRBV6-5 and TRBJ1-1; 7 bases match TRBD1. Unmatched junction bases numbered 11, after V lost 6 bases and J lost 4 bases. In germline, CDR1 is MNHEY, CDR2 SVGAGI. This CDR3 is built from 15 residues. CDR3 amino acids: CASRPRGQGSTEAFF. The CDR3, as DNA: TGTGCCAGCAGGCCGAGGGGGCAGGGCTCCACTGAAGCTTTCTTT.

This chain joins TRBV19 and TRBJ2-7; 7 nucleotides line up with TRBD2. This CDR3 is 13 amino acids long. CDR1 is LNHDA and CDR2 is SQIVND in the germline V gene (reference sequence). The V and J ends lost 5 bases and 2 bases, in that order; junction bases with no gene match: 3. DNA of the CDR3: TGTGCCAGTAGTCGGAGCGGGACCTACGAGCAGTACTTC. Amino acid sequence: CASSRSGTYEQYF.

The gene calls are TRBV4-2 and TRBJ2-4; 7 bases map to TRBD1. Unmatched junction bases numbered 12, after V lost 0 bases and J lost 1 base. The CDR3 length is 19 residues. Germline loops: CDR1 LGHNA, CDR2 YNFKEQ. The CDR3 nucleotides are TGTGCCAGCAGCCAAGATAAAAAGGGGACAGTGCAGGCCAAAAACATTCAGTACTTC. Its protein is CASSQDKKGTVQAKNIQYF.

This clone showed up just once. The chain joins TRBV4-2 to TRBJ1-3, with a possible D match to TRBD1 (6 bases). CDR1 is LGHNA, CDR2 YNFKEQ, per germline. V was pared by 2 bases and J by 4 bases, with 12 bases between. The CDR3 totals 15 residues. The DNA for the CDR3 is TGTGCCAGCAGCCAATCGACAGGTCGGGGAAACACCATATATTTT. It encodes CASSQSTGRGNTIYF.